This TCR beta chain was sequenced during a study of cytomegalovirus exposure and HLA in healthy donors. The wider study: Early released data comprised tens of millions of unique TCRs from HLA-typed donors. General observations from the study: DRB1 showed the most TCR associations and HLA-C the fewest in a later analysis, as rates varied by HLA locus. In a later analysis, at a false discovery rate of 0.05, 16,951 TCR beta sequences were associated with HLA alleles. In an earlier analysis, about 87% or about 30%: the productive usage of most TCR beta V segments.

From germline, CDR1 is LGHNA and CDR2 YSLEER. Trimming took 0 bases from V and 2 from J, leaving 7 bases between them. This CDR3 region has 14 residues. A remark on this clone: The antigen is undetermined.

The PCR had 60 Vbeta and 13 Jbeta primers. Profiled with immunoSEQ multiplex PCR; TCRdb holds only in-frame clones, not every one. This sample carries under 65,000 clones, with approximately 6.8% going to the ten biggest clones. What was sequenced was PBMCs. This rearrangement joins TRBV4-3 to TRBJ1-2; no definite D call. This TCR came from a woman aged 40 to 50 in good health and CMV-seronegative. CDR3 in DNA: TGCGCCAGCAGCCAAGAAAGCAGGAACTATGGCTACACCTTC. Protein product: CASSQESRNYGYTF.